The rows below give T cell receptor beta chains drawn from one sample of a study of blood T cell repertoires in COVID-19. Repertoires were generated with immunoSEQ multiplex PCR, while TCRdb's copy carries only in-frame clones and drops some. The repertoire holds some 200,000 clones, more than 75% seen once, with roughly 8.6% in the top ten. The sequenced sample consisted of peripheral blood. The receptors were gathered from a woman aged 45-59 years with active or convalescent COVID-19. Each CDR3 is given with its conserved first and last residue. A D gene is named only where the DNA matches it firmly. Expanded clones are given a class, and other clones once, few, many or no size at all.

V gene: TRBV6-2/TRBV6-3; J gene: TRBJ2-7; clone size: .; D gene: .; CDR3 DNA: TGTGCCAGCAGTTACCGGAGGACGACCGAGTTCTACGAGCAGTACTTC; CDR3 protein: CASSYRRTTEFYEQYF
V gene: TRBV11-3; J gene: TRBJ2-1; clone size: .; D gene: .; CDR3 DNA: TGTGCCAGCAGCTTTGGAGGTTCCTCCTACAATGAGCAGTTCTTC; CDR3 protein: CASSFGGSSYNEQFF
V gene: TRBV7-2; J gene: TRBJ2-5; clone size: .; D gene: TRBD2; CDR3 DNA: TGTGCCAGCAGCGGGCCGATGGGGGGACTAGCGGGAGGAGAGACCCAGTACTTC; CDR3 protein: CASSGPMGGLAGGETQYF
V gene: TRBV30; J gene: TRBJ2-1; clone size: .; D gene: TRBD1; CDR3 DNA: TGTGCCTGGAGTGACATAAGGGACAGACACAATGAGCAGTTCTTC; CDR3 protein: CAWSDIRDRHNEQFF
V gene: TRBV18; J gene: TRBJ1-2; clone size: .; D gene: TRBD1; CDR3 DNA: TGTGCCAGCTCATCTGGACAGGGCAATGGCTACACCTTC; CDR3 protein: CASSSGQGNGYTF
V gene: TRBV5-8; J gene: TRBJ2-7; clone size: .; D gene: TRBD1; CDR3 DNA: TGTGCCAGCAGCTTCTATAGAGGACAGGTCTCCTACGAGCAGTACTTC; CDR3 protein: CASSFYRGQVSYEQYF
V gene: TRBV6-2/TRBV6-3; J gene: TRBJ2-3; clone size: once; D gene: TRBD2; CDR3 DNA: TGTGCCAGCAGTCCCCTGGGCCCGGCCAGCGGGGGGGTCACAGATACGCAGTATTTT; CDR3 protein: CASSPLGPASGGVTDTQYF
V gene: TRBV7-8; J gene: TRBJ2-2; clone size: .; D gene: TRBD1; CDR3 DNA: TGTGCCAGCAGCTTAGGACAGGGGAACGGGGAGCTGTTTTTT; CDR3 protein: CASSLGQGNGELFF
V gene: TRBV19; J gene: TRBJ2-5; clone size: once; D gene: TRBD2; CDR3 DNA: TGTGCCAGTAGCGGGGGGAGACAAGAGACCCAGTACTTC; CDR3 protein: CASSGGRQETQYF
V gene: TRBV5-5; J gene: TRBJ2-2; clone size: once; D gene: TRBD1; CDR3 DNA: TGTGCCAGCAGCTTAAAATTAACAGGGGAGAGCTGGTCCGGGGAGCTGTTTTTT; CDR3 protein: CASSLKLTGESWSGELFF
V gene: TRBV6-2/TRBV6-3; J gene: TRBJ1-2; clone size: once; D gene: .; CDR3 DNA: TGTGCCAGCAGCTCCCTGCAGGGCGGCAAGAGGGGCTACACCTTC; CDR3 protein: CASSSLQGGKRGYTF
V gene: TRBV7-6; J gene: TRBJ1-2; clone size: few; D gene: .; CDR3 DNA: TGTGCCAGCAGCTCTCTTCGCGGGGAGACGAAGTATGGCTACACCTTC; CDR3 protein: CASSSLRGETKYGYTF
V gene: TRBV5-6; J gene: TRBJ2-3; clone size: once; D gene: .; CDR3 DNA: TGTGCCAGCAGCTCCCGCCCAGGGTCAGATACGCAGTATTTT; CDR3 protein: CASSSRPGSDTQYF
V gene: TRBV6-5; J gene: TRBJ1-1; clone size: few; D gene: TRBD1; CDR3 DNA: TGTGCCAGCAGAGCCCGGACAGGGACGAACACTGAAGCTTTCTTT; CDR3 protein: CASRARTGTNTEAFF
V gene: TRBV29-1; J gene: TRBJ2-7; clone size: .; D gene: TRBD2; CDR3 DNA: TGCAGCGTTGAAGGACTAGCGGGAAAGGGCTCCTACGAGCAGTACTTC; CDR3 protein: CSVEGLAGKGSYEQYF
V gene: TRBV30; J gene: TRBJ1-5; clone size: .; D gene: .; CDR3 DNA: TGTGCCTGGAGTGTGGTCAGGGGTAGTCAGCCCCAGCATTTT; CDR3 protein: CAWSVVRGSQPQHF
V gene: TRBV6-6; J gene: TRBJ1-2; clone size: once; D gene: .; CDR3 DNA: TGTGCCAGCAGCAACCGAGGGACGGAGGGATATGGCTACACCTTC; CDR3 protein: CASSNRGTEGYGYTF
V gene: TRBV6-4; J gene: TRBJ1-1; clone size: .; D gene: .; CDR3 DNA: TGTGCCAGCAGTGTGTCATCGGGGAACACTGAAGCTTTCTTT; CDR3 protein: CASSVSSGNTEAFF
V gene: TRBV7-2; J gene: TRBJ2-1; clone size: .; D gene: TRBD2; CDR3 DNA: TGTGCCAGCAGCTTGAGGACTAGCGGCTACAATGAGCAGTTCTTC; CDR3 protein: CASSLRTSGYNEQFF
V gene: TRBV9; J gene: TRBJ2-1; clone size: .; D gene: TRBD2; CDR3 DNA: TGTGCCAGCAGCGTAGGGCTAGCGGGAGGGCCTCGTAACAATGAGCAGTTCTTC; CDR3 protein: CASSVGLAGGPRNNEQFF
V gene: TRBV19; J gene: TRBJ1-1; clone size: .; D gene: .; CDR3 DNA: TGTGCCAGTAGTATGATTCGCCAGGGGCCGAACACTGAAGCTTTCTTT; CDR3 protein: CASSMIRQGPNTEAFF
V gene: TRBV4-3; J gene: TRBJ1-3; clone size: many; D gene: .; CDR3 DNA: TGCGCCAGCAGCCAAGATCTGCCAGGTCCGGGAAACACCATATATTTT; CDR3 protein: CASSQDLPGPGNTIYF
V gene: TRBV7-2; J gene: TRBJ1-2; clone size: few; D gene: TRBD1; CDR3 DNA: TGTGCCAGCAGCCCCCGGACAGGGAACTATGGCTACACCTTC; CDR3 protein: CASSPRTGNYGYTF
V gene: TRBV14; J gene: TRBJ2-3; clone size: few; D gene: .; CDR3 DNA: TGTGCCAGCAGCCCTGACAGGTTCGGCACAGATACGCAGTATTTT; CDR3 protein: CASSPDRFGTDTQYF
V gene: TRBV7-2; J gene: TRBJ1-6; clone size: .; D gene: .; CDR3 DNA: TGTGCCAGCAGCCAACGACACGTTTTAGGCTCACCCCTCCACTTT; CDR3 protein: CASSQRHVLGSPLHF
V gene: TRBV27; J gene: TRBJ2-3; clone size: .; D gene: .; CDR3 DNA: TGTGCCAGCAGGGTTGGAGCAGATACGCAGTATTTT; CDR3 protein: CASRVGADTQYF
V gene: TRBV2; J gene: TRBJ2-1; clone size: medium-sized; D gene: TRBD2; CDR3 DNA: TGTGCCAGCAGTGAAACCCACGGGGGGGTAGGCAATGAGCAGTTCTTC; CDR3 protein: CASSETHGGVGNEQFF
V gene: TRBV20-1; J gene: TRBJ1-6; clone size: .; D gene: TRBD1; CDR3 DNA: TGCAGTGCTAGTGTGGAACAGGGGGCACCCCTCCACTTT; CDR3 protein: CSASVEQGAPLHF
V gene: TRBV10-1; J gene: TRBJ1-5; clone size: .; D gene: TRBD1; CDR3 DNA: TGCGCCAGCAGAGACAGGGGCCCGCGCGGGCAGCCCCAGCATTTT; CDR3 protein: CASRDRGPRGQPQHF
V gene: TRBV24-1; J gene: TRBJ1-2; clone size: .; D gene: TRBD1; CDR3 DNA: TGTGCCACCAGTGACCCGGGACAGGGGAGCTATGGCTACACCTTC; CDR3 protein: CATSDPGQGSYGYTF
V gene: TRBV21-1; J gene: TRBJ1-1; clone size: .; D gene: .; CDR3 DNA: TGTGCCAGCAGCAGGAACAGGGGGCACACTGAAGCTTTCTTT; CDR3 protein: CASSRNRGHTEAFF
V gene: TRBV6-5; J gene: TRBJ1-2; clone size: .; D gene: TRBD1; CDR3 DNA: TGTGCCACGGGGACAGGGGGCGCAGGGAGCTATGGCTACACCTTC; CDR3 protein: CATGTGGAGSYGYTF
V gene: TRBV19; J gene: TRBJ1-2; clone size: few; D gene: TRBD1; CDR3 DNA: TGTGCCATATCAGGGGGCGATGGGGATGGCTACACCTTC; CDR3 protein: CAISGGDGDGYTF
V gene: TRBV5-1; J gene: TRBJ2-5; clone size: .; D gene: TRBD2; CDR3 DNA: TGCGCCAGCAGCTACCAAGCGGGGCAAGAGACCCAGTACTTC; CDR3 protein: CASSYQAGQETQYF
V gene: TRBV11-3; J gene: TRBJ2-1; clone size: many; D gene: .; CDR3 DNA: TGTGCCAGCAGCTTTGGGGGGAGCTCCTACAATGAGCAGTTCTTC; CDR3 protein: CASSFGGSSYNEQFF
V gene: TRBV12-3/TRBV12-4; J gene: TRBJ1-1; clone size: .; D gene: .; CDR3 DNA: TGTGCCAGCAGTTTATCGCGGGGCACTGAAGCTTTCTTT; CDR3 protein: CASSLSRGTEAFF
V gene: TRBV30; J gene: TRBJ1-1; clone size: .; D gene: .; CDR3 DNA: TGTGCCTGGAGTGTAAACCCACTCACTGAAGCTTTCTTT; CDR3 protein: CAWSVNPLTEAFF
V gene: TRBV5-1; J gene: TRBJ1-1; clone size: few; D gene: TRBD1; CDR3 DNA: TGCGCCAGCAGCGTCCAGGACAGGGGGCGATGGTACACTGAAGCTTTCTTT; CDR3 protein: CASSVQDRGRWYTEAFF
V gene: TRBV6-5; J gene: TRBJ2-3; clone size: .; D gene: TRBD1; CDR3 DNA: TGTGCCAGCAGTTACTCGAGACAGGGTAGCACAGATACGCAGTATTTT; CDR3 protein: CASSYSRQGSTDTQYF
V gene: TRBV6-5; J gene: TRBJ1-2; clone size: .; D gene: .; CDR3 DNA: TGTGCCAGCAGCCTAGACCCCTATGGCTACACCTTC; CDR3 protein: CASSLDPYGYTF
V gene: TRBV18; J gene: TRBJ2-5; clone size: .; D gene: .; CDR3 DNA: TGTGCCAGCTCACCTTCTGGACAGAGAGAGACCCAGTACTTC; CDR3 protein: CASSPSGQRETQYF
V gene: TRBV3-1/TRBV3-2; J gene: TRBJ2-7; clone size: .; D gene: TRBD2; CDR3 DNA: TGTGCCAGCAGCCAAGATAACGGGAGGGTTTTTAGCGAGCAGTACTTC; CDR3 protein: CASSQDNGRVFSEQYF
V gene: TRBV30; J gene: TRBJ1-4; clone size: .; D gene: TRBD1; CDR3 DNA: TGTGCCTGTTTCTCCAGGGCAGGGGGGGAAAAACTGTTTTTT; CDR3 protein: CACFSRAGGEKLFF
V gene: TRBV4-2; J gene: TRBJ1-4; clone size: .; D gene: .; CDR3 DNA: TGTGCCAGCAGCCAAACAGACCGTGCAACTAATGAAAAACTGTTTTTT; CDR3 protein: CASSQTDRATNEKLFF